This T cell receptor beta chain was recorded in a study of beta chain features in type 1 diabetes. Isolation of CD4+ naive, central memory, regulatory and stem cell-like memory cells was achieved by sorting via CD45RO/CCR7/CD25/CD127/CD95/CD27. The CDR3 extends over 13 amino acids. Germline CDR1 is MDHEN and CDR2 is SYDVKM. With V trimmed by 3 bases and J by 6 bases, 4 bases remained unmatched. Sequenced material consisted of expressed TCRB transcripts (all of the isolated RNA was reverse transcribed). Repertoires were generated with immunoSEQ multiplex PCR, while TCRdb's copy carries only in-frame clones and drops some. Of a few hundred thousand clones in the sample, around 15% were seen once.

Sequencing input: naive CD4+ T cells from blood. The TCR comes from a woman aged 18-30 years in good health. The chain has TRBV28 and TRBJ2-7; 8 nucleotides match TRBD2. The CDR3 is CASSFPGLGEQYF. The CDR3 region has the DNA TGTGCCAGCAGTTTCCCGGGACTAGGCGAGCAGTACTTC.